This T cell receptor (beta chain) was sequenced during a study of blood T cell repertoires in COVID-19. The participants were between roughly 18 and 89 years old and came from 24 US areas. Two negative PCRs, clearance, or symptom resolution characterized the recovered Cohort 3 donors. The V gene's germline CDR1 is MDHEN and CDR2 SYDVKM. This CDR3 contains 16 residues. Trimming removed 7 bases from V and 2 bases from J, with 20 bases in between. Original processing notes: Using reference gene primer amplification, nucleated cell counts were estimated. Clones were sequenced by immunoSEQ multiplex PCR, and TCRdb holds only the in-frame ones, with some missing. V, J and clone size are those of that table, while D and trimming were read from the DNA. The sample has around 300,000 clones, about 87% seen once; the top ten hold 5% to 6%.

This receptor was identified in a man in his thirties or forties who had recovered from COVID-19. Specimen: PBMCs or T cells enriched from blood (not recorded which). The chain joins TRBV28 to TRBJ1-2; D unclear. CDR3 sequence: CASTTLSQARNYGYTF. The CDR3 DNA sequence: TGTGCCAGCACCACGCTTTCCCAGGCACGAAACTATGGCTACACCTTC.